This T cell receptor (beta chain) appears in the sequencing data of a study of blood T cell repertoires in COVID-19. The CDR3 extends over 15 amino acids. Germline V CDR1 and CDR2: SGHNT, YENEEA. V lost 0 bases to trimming and J lost 6 bases; unmatched junction nucleotides: 4. Original processing notes: Reference gene primer amplification gave nucleated cell count estimates. Only in-frame clones appear in the TCRdb table, and some are missing; sequencing was by immunoSEQ multiplex PCR. The V and J calls and the clone size are those of that table, but D and trimming were determined from the DNA. The sample lists about 350,000 clones, more than 85% occurring once. Participants were aged roughly 18 to 90 years, lived in 20 to 25 US areas, and enrolled virtually. What the recovered Cohort 3 donors had was two negative PCRs, clearance, or symptom resolution.

This receptor was identified in a woman in her twenties or thirties who had recovered from COVID-19. The rearrangement uses TRBV11-3 and TRBJ2-2, with 7 bases lining up with TRBD1. Sequencing was performed on PBMCs or T cells enriched from blood (not recorded which). The CDR3 here is CASSLDPTGAGELFF. For the CDR3, the DNA is TGTGCCAGCAGCTTAGATCCCACAGGGGCCGGGGAGCTGTTTTTT.